Listed below are T cell receptor beta chains from one sample, sequenced in a study of T cells in Graves' hyperthyroidism and ophthalmopathy. A single record per CDR3 protein comes from TCRdb applying MiXCR to the multiplex PCR reads. This table holds around 400,000 distinct CDR3 sequences, about 15% found once. Material for sequencing was blood. All receptors derive from a woman between 55 and 75 years old with Graves' ophthalmopathy. Each CDR3 is given with its conserved first and last residue. D genes are given only for firm matches. Size tells how often a clone was seen (once, few, many) or the class of an expanded clone, and some rows leave it out.

D gene	clone size	V gene	J gene	CDR3 protein	CDR3 DNA
TRBD2	few	TRBV19	TRBJ2-7	CASSSAGDDEQYF	TGTGCCAGTAGTTCAGCGGGAGATGACGAGCAGTACTTC
-	many	TRBV5-1	TRBJ1-2	CASSSTVGLSNGYTF	TGCGCCAGCAGCAGTACTGTCGGGCTTTCGAATGGCTACACCTTC
-	many	TRBV20-1	TRBJ2-7	CSAPLGVPLYEQYF	TGCAGTGCTCCGCTTGGGGTACCCCTCTACGAGCAGTACTTC
-	few	TRBV5-1	TRBJ2-2	CASSFLDGVDTGELFF	TGCGCCAGCAGCTTCCTAGATGGGGTTGACACCGGGGAGCTGTTTTTT
TRBD2	many	TRBV20-1	TRBJ2-7	CSALAGGESEQYF	TGCAGTGCTTTAGCGGGAGGGGAGAGCGAGCAGTACTTC
-	-	TRBV6-2/TRBV6-3	TRBJ2-5	CASTPGPRLSETQYF	TGTGCCAGCACCCCGGGGCCCCGGTTGTCAGAGACCCAGTACTTC
-	many	TRBV30	TRBJ1-3	CAWTATGFTSGNTIYF	TGTGCCTGGACCGCTACAGGGTTCACCTCTGGAAACACCATATATTTT
TRBD1	many	TRBV27	TRBJ1-6	CASGPDRGRSNSPLHF	TGTGCCAGCGGACCCGACAGGGGGCGAAGCAATTCACCCCTCCACTTT
-	many	TRBV9	TRBJ2-7	CASSSAGQPYEEQYF	TGTGCCAGCAGCTCCGCCGGACAACCCTACGAGGAGCAGTACTTC
-	few	TRBV20-1	TRBJ2-1	CSATYREDEQFF	TGCAGTGCTACCTACAGGGAGGATGAGCAGTTCTTC
-	-	TRBV5-1	TRBJ2-5	CASSSLGLSTGETQYF	TGCGCCAGCAGCTCACTAGGACTAAGCACTGGTGAGACCCAGTACTTC
-	many	TRBV9	TRBJ1-1	CASSSTLGGTEAFF	TGTGCCAGCAGCTCAACCCTGGGAGGAACTGAAGCTTTCTTT
TRBD2	-	TRBV6-1	TRBJ2-5	CASSRTRKETRYF	TGTGCCAGCAGTAGGACTAGAAAAGAGACCCGGTACTTC
TRBD2	many	TRBV29-1	TRBJ2-3	CSVRTSGRDTQYF	TGCAGCGTTCGGACTAGCGGGAGGGATACGCAGTATTTT
-	many	TRBV12-3/TRBV12-4	TRBJ2-5	CASGPTRGQETQYF	TGTGCCAGCGGGCCGACCCGGGGCCAAGAGACCCAGTACTTC
-	many	TRBV11-3	TRBJ2-1	CASSSVRDNEQFF	TGTGCCAGCAGCTCCGTCAGGGACAATGAGCAGTTCTTC
-	few	TRBV14	TRBJ2-7	CASSQKGSGQGGEQYF	TGTGCCAGCAGCCAAAAGGGGTCTGGTCAGGGGGGAGAGCAGTACTTC
-	many	TRBV5-8	TRBJ1-2	CASSIGGTGVVAGYTF	TGTGCCAGCAGCATAGGGGGTACCGGGGTCGTGGCTGGCTACACCTTC
-	-	TRBV19	TRBJ2-3	CASSPRTKQDTQYF	TGTGCCAGTAGTCCAAGGACCAAGCAAGATACGCAGTATTTT
-	many	TRBV6-1	TRBJ2-1	CASRKGARGANNEQFF	TGTGCCAGCCGGAAAGGGGCCCGCGGAGCAAACAATGAGCAGTTCTTC
-	-	TRBV20-1	TRBJ2-7	CSASEGGDMNEQYF	TGCAGTGCTAGCGAGGGAGGGGACATGAACGAGCAGTACTTC
-	many	TRBV7-2	TRBJ2-2	CASSALTGELFF	TGTGCCAGCAGCGCCCTTACCGGGGAGCTGTTTTTT
TRBD2	many	TRBV12-3/TRBV12-4	TRBJ2-3	CASSLVTSGDTDTQYF	TGTGCCAGCAGTTTGGTGACTAGCGGAGACACAGATACGCAGTATTTT
TRBD1	-	TRBV20-1	TRBJ1-5	CSATRRDRGNQPQHF	TGCAGTGCTACTCGCCGGGACAGGGGGAATCAGCCCCAGCATTTT
-	many	TRBV2	TRBJ2-5	CASKRQQETQYF	TGTGCCAGCAAGAGACAGCAAGAGACCCAGTACTTC
TRBD1	-	TRBV7-3	TRBJ2-1	CASSQDRVINEQFF	TGTGCCAGCAGCCAAGACAGGGTAATCAATGAGCAGTTCTTC
-	-	TRBV6-5	TRBJ2-2	CASSYSRSTGELFF	TGTGCCAGCAGTTACTCGAGGAGCACCGGGGAGCTGTTTTTT
-	many	TRBV5-1	TRBJ1-1	CASSLEWGSTEAFF	TGCGCCAGCAGCTTGGAGTGGGGGAGCACTGAAGCTTTCTTT